This is a list of T cell receptor beta chains from one sample in a study of T cell changes during pregnancy in multiple sclerosis. Profiling relied on immunoSEQ multiplex PCR, and the TCRdb table lists in-frame clones only, not all of them. Among about 44,000 clones, 95% to 97% were seen once, and the ten largest hold roughly 1%. The sequenced sample was peripheral blood, obtained in the second trimester of pregnancy. The receptors come from a female donor with multiple sclerosis, enrolled in a pregnancy study. Both conserved end residues are part of each CDR3. A D gene is named only where the DNA matches it firmly. The size of a clone is reported for some rows only, either as once, few or many, or as a class for expanded clones.

V: TRBV18; size: .; J: TRBJ2-3; D: TRBD1; CDR3: CASQHRGQVSTDTQYF; DNA: TGTGCCAGCCAACACAGGGGGCAAGTCTCCACAGATACGCAGTATTTT
V: TRBV13; size: .; J: TRBJ2-7; D: TRBD1; CDR3: CASSLGTGGSSVQYF; DNA: TGTGCCAGCAGCTTAGGGACAGGGGGATCTTCGGTGCAGTACTTC
V: TRBV18; size: .; J: TRBJ1-5; D: .; CDR3: CASSPSGFVNQPQHF; DNA: TGTGCCAGCTCACCCTCGGGTTTTGTGAATCAGCCCCAGCATTTT
V: TRBV7-6; size: .; J: TRBJ2-2; D: .; CDR3: CASSLYDLSTGTGELFF; DNA: TGTGCCAGCAGCTTATATGACCTCTCCACGGGCACCGGGGAGCTGTTTTTT
V: TRBV4-1; size: .; J: TRBJ1-2; D: TRBD1; CDR3: CASSQGGQGSYGYTF; DNA: TGCGCCAGCAGCCAAGGGGGACAGGGGAGCTATGGCTACACCTTC
V: TRBV6-5; size: once; J: TRBJ2-1; D: .; CDR3: CASSSWGGGAHNEQFF; DNA: TGTGCCAGCAGTTCTTGGGGCGGTGGAGCCCACAATGAGCAGTTCTTC
V: TRBV14; size: .; J: TRBJ2-3; D: .; CDR3: CASSYSSTDTQYF; DNA: TGTGCCAGCAGTTACAGTAGCACAGATACGCAGTATTTT
V: TRBV6-1; size: .; J: TRBJ2-5; D: .; CDR3: CASSAVDWQETQYF; DNA: TGTGCCAGCAGTGCCGTCGACTGGCAAGAGACCCAGTACTTC
V: TRBV19; size: .; J: TRBJ1-5; D: TRBD1; CDR3: CASRLGQGAASQPQHF; DNA: TGTGCCAGTCGCCTGGGACAGGGTGCTGCGAGTCAGCCCCAGCATTTT
V: TRBV30; size: .; J: TRBJ2-7; D: TRBD2; CDR3: CAWARGGQYYEQYF; DNA: TGTGCCTGGGCCCGGGGAGGGCAGTACTACGAGCAGTACTTC
V: TRBV5-1; size: .; J: TRBJ2-2; D: .; CDR3: CASSPLQVTGELFF; DNA: TGCGCCAGCAGCCCCTTACAGGTTACCGGGGAGCTGTTTTTT
V: TRBV27; size: .; J: TRBJ1-6; D: TRBD1; CDR3: CASSRTGGGSPLHF; DNA: TGTGCCAGCAGCCGGACAGGGGGGGGTTCACCCCTCCACTTT
V: TRBV9; size: .; J: TRBJ2-1; D: .; CDR3: CASSVASHNEQFF; DNA: TGTGCCAGCAGCGTAGCATCCCACAATGAGCAGTTCTTC
V: TRBV19; size: .; J: TRBJ2-1; D: TRBD2; CDR3: CASKGLAGASRGSEQFF; DNA: TGTGCCAGTAAGGGCCTAGCGGGAGCCAGTAGGGGCAGTGAGCAGTTCTTC
V: TRBV6-1; size: once; J: TRBJ2-1; D: TRBD1; CDR3: CASTRTGSSYNEQFF; DNA: TGTGCCAGCACCCGGACAGGGAGCTCCTACAATGAGCAGTTCTTC
V: TRBV15; size: .; J: TRBJ2-7; D: .; CDR3: CATSRDLYEQYF; DNA: TGTGCCACCAGCAGAGATCTTTACGAGCAGTACTTC
V: TRBV18; size: .; J: TRBJ2-1; D: TRBD2; CDR3: CASSPSGRAVNEQFF; DNA: TGTGCCAGCTCACCAAGCGGGAGGGCTGTAAATGAGCAGTTCTTC
V: TRBV2; size: .; J: TRBJ2-5; D: .; CDR3: CASSEARGGRKYF; DNA: TGTGCCAGCAGTGAAGCTCGAGGGGGTCGGAAGTACTTC
V: TRBV28; size: once; J: TRBJ1-1; D: .; CDR3: CASSLQGMNTEAFF; DNA: TGTGCCAGCAGTTTACAGGGGATGAACACTGAAGCTTTCTTT
V: TRBV19; size: .; J: TRBJ2-3; D: .; CDR3: CASSIPAGTDTQYF; DNA: TGTGCCAGTAGTATTCCAGCGGGCACAGATACGCAGTATTTT
V: TRBV7-9; size: .; J: TRBJ1-4; D: .; CDR3: CASSPSGTRNEKLFF; DNA: TGTGCCAGCAGCCCATCCGGGACAAGAAATGAAAAACTGTTTTTT
V: TRBV2; size: .; J: TRBJ1-2; D: .; CDR3: CASSEDRVGYTF; DNA: TGTGCCAGCAGTGAAGACAGGGTGGGCTACACCTTC
V: TRBV9; size: .; J: TRBJ2-5; D: TRBD2; CDR3: CASSVWEAGVVETQYF; DNA: TGTGCCAGCAGCGTATGGGAGGCGGGAGTAGTAGAGACCCAGTACTTC
V: TRBV6-6; size: .; J: TRBJ1-4; D: TRBD1; CDR3: CASSQDRALGELFF; DNA: TGTGCCAGCAGCCAGGACAGGGCCCTTGGGGAACTGTTTTTT
V: TRBV5-1; size: .; J: TRBJ2-7; D: .; CDR3: CASSLVTGYEQYF; DNA: TGCGCCAGCAGCTTGGTTACAGGCTACGAGCAGTACTTC
V: TRBV5-1; size: .; J: TRBJ2-5; D: .; CDR3: CASSLLQGGETQYF; DNA: TGCGCCAGCAGCTTACTACAGGGCGGGGAGACCCAGTACTTC
V: TRBV5-4; size: .; J: TRBJ2-7; D: .; CDR3: CASSPDARDEQYF; DNA: TGTGCCAGCAGCCCGGACGCGAGGGACGAGCAGTACTTC
V: TRBV28; size: .; J: TRBJ1-2; D: TRBD1; CDR3: CASSSHGQGNIGYTF; DNA: TGTGCCAGCAGTTCCCATGGACAGGGTAATATTGGCTACACCTTC
V: TRBV5-1; size: .; J: TRBJ2-7; D: .; CDR3: CASSLDSRSYEQYF; DNA: TGCGCCAGCAGCTTGGACAGCCGCTCCTACGAGCAGTACTTC
V: TRBV19; size: .; J: TRBJ2-1; D: .; CDR3: CASSTYYNEQFF; DNA: TGTGCCAGTAGTACCTACTACAATGAGCAGTTCTTC
V: TRBV6-1; size: few; J: TRBJ2-2; D: .; CDR3: CASSELADNTGELFF; DNA: TGTGCCAGCAGTGAATTAGCGGATAACACCGGGGAGCTGTTTTTT
V: TRBV7-9; size: .; J: TRBJ1-4; D: TRBD1; CDR3: CASSPSDRGAEKLFF; DNA: TGTGCCAGCAGCCCATCGGACAGGGGAGCCGAAAAACTGTTTTTT
V: TRBV5-1; size: .; J: TRBJ2-3; D: TRBD2; CDR3: CASSSTSGGHTQYF; DNA: TGCGCCAGCAGCTCGACTAGCGGTGGGCATACGCAGTATTTT
V: TRBV19; size: .; J: TRBJ1-3; D: .; CDR3: CASSHGVSSGNTIYF; DNA: TGTGCCAGTAGTCACGGGGTTAGCTCTGGAAACACCATATATTTT
V: TRBV7-9; size: .; J: TRBJ1-2; D: .; CDR3: CASSLPSGYGYTF; DNA: TGTGCCAGCAGCCTACCTAGTGGATATGGCTACACCTTC
V: TRBV7-2; size: .; J: TRBJ2-5; D: .; CDR3: CASSLRHPQETQYF; DNA: TGTGCCAGCAGCTTACGACATCCCCAAGAGACCCAGTACTTC